These T cell receptor beta chains were read from a single sample in a study of cytomegalovirus exposure and HLA in healthy donors. TCRdb's table, derived via immunoSEQ multiplex PCR, lists solely in-frame clones and lacks some. The sample holds fewer than 200,000 clones; about 80% are singletons and the top ten take about 4.7%. What was sequenced was PBMCs. Receptors were obtained from a man aged 25 to 40 in good health and CMV-seronegative. Each CDR3 is given with its conserved first and last residue. A D gene is named only where the DNA matches it firmly. The size entry is marked missing in some rows and otherwise reads once, few, many or a size class.

d_call	v_call	j_call	clone_size	cdr3_aa	cdr3_nt
.	TRBV18	TRBJ1-2	.	CASSPMDKSGYTF	TGTGCCAGCTCACCCATGGACAAGAGTGGCTACACCTTC
.	TRBV7-3	TRBJ1-1	.	CASSSTGTEAFF	TGTGCCAGCAGTTCTACAGGGACTGAAGCTTTCTTT
.	TRBV4-2	TRBJ2-2	few	CASSQVRDFPSLPPSGELFF	TGTGCCAGCAGCCAAGTACGGGACTTTCCGTCCCTGCCCCCGTCCGGGGAGCTGTTTTTT
.	TRBV7-3	TRBJ2-1	.	CASSSGEARWGMNEQFF	TGTGCCAGCAGCTCCGGTGAGGCACGATGGGGCATGAATGAGCAGTTCTTC
.	TRBV5-6	TRBJ2-5	few	CASSSTSWGGETQYF	TGTGCCAGCAGCTCGACTAGTTGGGGTGGAGAGACCCAGTACTTC
.	TRBV19	TRBJ1-1	.	CASSIRGGNTEAFF	TGTGCCAGTAGTATAAGGGGAGGCAACACTGAAGCTTTCTTT
.	TRBV6-5	TRBJ1-5	.	CASERGKRGNQPQHF	TGTGCCAGCGAGAGGGGGAAAAGAGGCAATCAGCCCCAGCATTTT
TRBD1	TRBV5-6	TRBJ1-2	.	CASRGQGEVYGYTF	TGTGCCAGCAGGGGACAGGGGGAGGTCTATGGCTACACCTTC
TRBD2	TRBV6-4	TRBJ2-1	.	CASSDGGSGPANEQFF	TGTGCCAGCAGTGACGGCGGGAGTGGCCCGGCGAATGAGCAGTTCTTC
.	TRBV15	TRBJ1-2	.	CATERGTGDWNYGYTF	TGTGCCACCGAAAGGGGAACAGGTGATTGGAACTATGGCTACACCTTC
.	TRBV6-1	TRBJ2-7	.	CASSETRAAYEQYF	TGTGCCAGCAGTGAAACCCGAGCCGCCTACGAGCAGTACTTC
.	TRBV28	TRBJ2-7	.	CASSFGDSTNEQYF	TGTGCCAGCAGTTTCGGGGACTCGACGAACGAGCAGTACTTC
.	TRBV29-1	TRBJ2-2	once	CSALRTGELFF	TGCAGCGCCCTCCGTACCGGGGAGCTGTTTTTT
.	TRBV30	TRBJ1-1	few	CAWSVLPSLGRDTEAFF	TGTGCCTGGAGTGTACTCCCCTCCCTCGGCAGGGACACTGAAGCTTTCTTT
TRBD2	TRBV5-1	TRBJ2-1	.	CASSLTSGSYNEQFF	TGCGCCAGCAGCCTGACTAGCGGGAGTTACAATGAGCAGTTCTTC
TRBD1	TRBV6-4	TRBJ2-1	.	CASSDITGGEQFF	TGTGCCAGCAGTGACATAACAGGGGGTGAGCAGTTCTTC
.	TRBV6-5	TRBJ2-6	.	CASSYARTVGANVLTF	TGTGCCAGCAGTTACGCCCGGACAGTTGGGGCCAACGTCCTGACTTTC
TRBD1	TRBV28	TRBJ1-5	.	CASRSTGGGNQPQHF	TGTGCCAGCAGATCAACAGGGGGAGGCAATCAGCCCCAGCATTTT
TRBD1	TRBV19	TRBJ2-3	.	CASSIWTGATDTQYF	TGTGCCAGTAGTATTTGGACAGGGGCCACAGATACGCAGTATTTT
.	TRBV5-5	TRBJ1-5	.	CASSMDGHQPQHF	TGTGCCAGCAGCATGGACGGTCATCAGCCCCAGCATTTT
TRBD1	TRBV27	TRBJ1-4	.	CASSFQGAGNEKLFF	TGTGCCAGCAGTTTCCAGGGGGCTGGTAATGAAAAACTGTTTTTT
.	TRBV6-5	TRBJ1-4	.	CASSYERSTEKLFF	TGTGCCAGCAGTTATGAGAGGTCAACTGAAAAACTGTTTTTT
TRBD1	TRBV30	TRBJ2-7	.	CASRQGSSYEQYF	TGTGCCTCCAGACAGGGGAGCTCCTACGAGCAGTACTTC
.	TRBV27	TRBJ2-7	.	CASSFGFGNLDEQYF	TGTGCCAGCAGTTTCGGGTTCGGAAACCTTGACGAGCAGTACTTC
.	TRBV5-1	TRBJ1-1	.	CASSPKIQGSTEAFF	TGCGCCAGCAGCCCGAAGATACAGGGATCCACTGAAGCTTTCTTT
.	TRBV5-1	TRBJ2-3	few	CASSYGSLSTDTQYF	TGCGCCAGCAGCTACGGGAGTCTGAGCACAGATACGCAGTATTTT
.	TRBV27	TRBJ1-1	.	CASSPLQGSRTEAFF	TGTGCCAGCAGTCCTCTTCAGGGCTCGCGGACTGAAGCTTTCTTT
TRBD2	TRBV25-1	TRBJ2-3	.	CASSSTSGRPLGTDTQYF	TGTGCCAGCAGTTCAACTAGCGGGAGGCCATTGGGCACAGATACGCAGTATTTT
.	TRBV27	TRBJ2-7	.	CASTADFYEQYF	TGTGCCAGCACCGCCGACTTCTACGAGCAGTACTTC
.	TRBV27	TRBJ1-2	.	CASRRYNGLDYGYTF	TGTGCCAGCAGAAGGTATAACGGACTGGACTATGGCTACACCTTC
TRBD2	TRBV7-8	TRBJ2-7	.	CASSAERGVGYEQYF	TGTGCCAGCAGCGCCGAGCGGGGGGTTGGGTACGAGCAGTACTTC
TRBD2	TRBV6-5	TRBJ2-7	.	CASRAGGADEQYF	TGTGCCAGCAGGGCGGGGGGGGCAGACGAGCAGTACTTC
.	TRBV28	TRBJ2-3	.	CASLGEGQGRGDTQYF	TGTGCCAGCCTTGGGGAGGGGCAGGGGCGAGGGGATACGCAGTATTTT
.	TRBV6-6	TRBJ1-2	.	CASRTTGYGYTF	TGTGCCAGCAGGACGACAGGTTATGGCTACACCTTC
TRBD1	TRBV7-9	TRBJ2-7	medium-sized	CASSLYQGDEQYF	TGTGCCAGCAGCTTATACCAGGGGGACGAGCAGTACTTC
TRBD1	TRBV4-3	TRBJ2-3	few	CASSQGGQGPTATQYF	TGCGCCAGCAGCCAAGGGGGACAGGGGCCCACGGCTACGCAGTATTTT
.	TRBV5-1	TRBJ2-7	once	CASSFDRPPREQYF	TGCGCCAGCAGCTTCGACAGGCCTCCCCGCGAGCAGTACTTC
TRBD1	TRBV6-5	TRBJ2-7	few	CASRGQSYEQYF	TGTGCCAGCAGGGGACAGTCATACGAGCAGTACTTC
TRBD2	TRBV4-2	TRBJ2-7	.	CASSQDRLAGGPYEQYF	TGTGCCAGCAGCCAAGATAGGCTAGCGGGAGGGCCCTACGAGCAGTACTTC
.	TRBV27	TRBJ2-7	.	CASGDTTYEQYF	TGTGCCAGCGGGGACACAACCTACGAGCAGTACTTC
TRBD1	TRBV13	TRBJ2-7	once	CASSGVTGDSDEQYF	TGTGCCAGCAGCGGGGTGACAGGGGATTCGGACGAGCAGTACTTC
.	TRBV10-1	TRBJ2-1	few	CASSGPGSQGYNEQFF	TGCGCCAGCAGTGGTCCGGGGTCCCAAGGGTACAATGAGCAGTTCTTC
TRBD1	TRBV4-1	TRBJ1-5	.	CASSPGQGSWPQHF	TGCGCCAGCAGTCCGGGACAGGGCTCATGGCCCCAGCATTTT
TRBD2	TRBV7-2	TRBJ2-2	.	CASKGGGAYTGELFF	TGTGCCAGCAAAGGCGGGGGGGCCTACACCGGGGAGCTGTTTTTT
TRBD2	TRBV28	TRBJ2-7	.	CASSLAGSSYEQYF	TGTGCCAGCAGTCTAGCGGGAAGCTCCTACGAGCAGTACTTC
TRBD1	TRBV6-1	TRBJ1-2	once	CASSERVGQAYGYTF	TGTGCCAGCAGTGAAAGGGTTGGACAGGCCTATGGCTACACCTTC
TRBD1	TRBV19	TRBJ1-1	.	CASSLGQGNTEAFF	TGTGCCAGTAGTTTGGGACAGGGGAACACTGAAGCTTTCTTT
TRBD2	TRBV19	TRBJ2-1	.	CASSITASGISEQFF	TGTGCCAGTAGTATAACGGCTAGCGGGATATCTGAGCAGTTCTTC
TRBD1	TRBV27	TRBJ1-6	.	CASSLWGQGGSSYNSPLHF	TGTGCCAGCAGTTTGTGGGGACAGGGCGGGAGCTCCTATAATTCACCCCTCCACTTT